This TCR beta chain was sequenced during a study of CD8+ T cells in alopecia areata. Sequencing templates came from extracted RNA that was reverse transcribed into cDNA. Clones were read by immunoSEQ multiplex PCR, and TCRdb kept only the in-frame ones, dropping some. The sample lists some 110,000 clones, more than 30% occurring once. A note on this clone: A much larger clone is a single base away; this may be a read error.

Trimming took off 4 bases at V and 1 base at J, with 2 bases between the two ends. Germline CDR1 reads SGHDN; CDR2 reads FVKESK. The CDR3 length is 11 residues. Specimens obtained from alopecia areata patients comprised lesional scalp punch biopsies and peripheral blood. The receptor comes from a human donor with alopecia areata. J is TRBJ2-7 and V is TRBV14; D remains ambiguous. Source material: CD4+ T cells sorted from blood. The chain's CDR3 is CASSRSYEQYF. For the CDR3, the DNA is TGTGCCAGCAGCCGATCCTACGAGCAGTACTTC.